Listed here is a single T cell receptor (beta chain). Germline V gene data show CDR1 as MDHEN and CDR2 as SYDVKM. The CDR3 totals 12 residues. The data belong to a study of blood T cell repertoires in COVID-19. Study-wide context: Sources were T cells, B-cell-depleted T cells, or PBMCs; the material itself was cDNA or gDNA.

The repertoire was sequenced with immunoSEQ multiplex PCR; TCRdb's copy has only in-frame clones and lacks some. The table has tens of thousands of clones, 65% to 85% seen once; the top ten hold less than 45%. Sequences were obtained from peripheral blood. The clonotype was recovered from an elderly woman with active or convalescent COVID-19. The chain couples TRBV28 to TRBJ2-1, with D possibly being TRBD2 (5 bases). The DNA for the CDR3 is TGTGTAGCGCTTTCGGCCTACAATGAGCAGTTCTTC. Protein product: CVALSAYNEQFF.